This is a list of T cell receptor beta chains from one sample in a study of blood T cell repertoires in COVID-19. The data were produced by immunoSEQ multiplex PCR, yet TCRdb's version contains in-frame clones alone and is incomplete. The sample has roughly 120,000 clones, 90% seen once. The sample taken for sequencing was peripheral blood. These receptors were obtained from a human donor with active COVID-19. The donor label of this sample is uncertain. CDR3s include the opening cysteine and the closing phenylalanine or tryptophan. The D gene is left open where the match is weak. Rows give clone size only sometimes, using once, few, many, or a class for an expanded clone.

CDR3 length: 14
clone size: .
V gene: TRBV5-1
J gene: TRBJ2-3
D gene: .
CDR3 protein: CASSGGRGTDTQYF
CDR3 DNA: TGCGCCAGCAGCGGGGGACGGGGGACAGATACGCAGTATTTT

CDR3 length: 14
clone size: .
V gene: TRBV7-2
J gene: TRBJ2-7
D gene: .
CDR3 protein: CASSLDGHLSEQYF
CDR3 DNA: TGTGCCAGCAGCTTAGATGGACACCTCTCGGAGCAGTACTTC

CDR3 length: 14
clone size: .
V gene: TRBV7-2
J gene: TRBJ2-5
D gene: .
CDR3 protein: CASRHPGYQETQYF
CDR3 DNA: TGTGCCAGCAGGCATCCGGGATACCAAGAGACCCAGTACTTC

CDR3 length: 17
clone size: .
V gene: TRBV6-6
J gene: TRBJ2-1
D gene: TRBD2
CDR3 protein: CASSPLRSGGGGNEQFF
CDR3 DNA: TGTGCCAGCAGTCCCCTCCGAAGCGGGGGTGGTGGGAATGAGCAGTTCTTC

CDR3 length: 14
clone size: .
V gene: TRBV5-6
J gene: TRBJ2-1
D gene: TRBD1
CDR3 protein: CASSAGQGYHEQFF
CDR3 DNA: TGTGCCAGCAGTGCTGGACAGGGTTATCATGAGCAGTTCTTC

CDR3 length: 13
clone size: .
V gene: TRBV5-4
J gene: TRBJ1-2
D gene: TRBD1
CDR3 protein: CASSPDRGRGYTF
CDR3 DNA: TGTGCCAGCAGCCCCGACAGGGGGCGAGGCTACACCTTC

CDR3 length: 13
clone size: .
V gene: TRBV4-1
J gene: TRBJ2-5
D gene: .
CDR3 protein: CATSIGPGETQYF
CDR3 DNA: TGCGCCACTTCGATTGGGCCTGGGGAGACCCAGTACTTC

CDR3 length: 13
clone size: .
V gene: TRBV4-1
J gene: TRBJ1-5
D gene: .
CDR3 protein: CASSQGYNQPQHF
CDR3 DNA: TGCGCCAGCAGCCAAGGTTATAATCAGCCCCAGCATTTT

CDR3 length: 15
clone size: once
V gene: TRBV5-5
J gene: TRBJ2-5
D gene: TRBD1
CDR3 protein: CASSLEQGVGETQYF
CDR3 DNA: TGTGCCAGCAGCTTGGAACAGGGGGTGGGAGAGACCCAGTACTTC

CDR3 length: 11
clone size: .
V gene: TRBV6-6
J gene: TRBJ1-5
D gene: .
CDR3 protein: CASSLGGSQHF
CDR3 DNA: TGTGCCAGCAGTCTAGGGGGTTCCCAGCATTTT

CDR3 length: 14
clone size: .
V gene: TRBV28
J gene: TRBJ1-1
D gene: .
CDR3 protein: CASSLRGLFTRAFF
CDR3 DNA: TGTGCCAGCAGTTTAAGGGGACTCTTTACCCGGGCTTTCTTT